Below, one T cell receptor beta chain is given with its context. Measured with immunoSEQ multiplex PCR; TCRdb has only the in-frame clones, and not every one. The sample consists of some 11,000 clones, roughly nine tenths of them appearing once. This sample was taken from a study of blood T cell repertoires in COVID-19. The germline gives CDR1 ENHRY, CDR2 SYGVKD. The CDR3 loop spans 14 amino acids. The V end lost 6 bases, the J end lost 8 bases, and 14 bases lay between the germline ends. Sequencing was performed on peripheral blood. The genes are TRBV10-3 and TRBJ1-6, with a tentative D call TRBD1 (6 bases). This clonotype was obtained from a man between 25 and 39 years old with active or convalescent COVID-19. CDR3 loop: CAISTTGRDSPLHF. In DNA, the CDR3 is TGTGCCATCAGCACAACAGGGCGCGATTCACCCCTCCACTTT.